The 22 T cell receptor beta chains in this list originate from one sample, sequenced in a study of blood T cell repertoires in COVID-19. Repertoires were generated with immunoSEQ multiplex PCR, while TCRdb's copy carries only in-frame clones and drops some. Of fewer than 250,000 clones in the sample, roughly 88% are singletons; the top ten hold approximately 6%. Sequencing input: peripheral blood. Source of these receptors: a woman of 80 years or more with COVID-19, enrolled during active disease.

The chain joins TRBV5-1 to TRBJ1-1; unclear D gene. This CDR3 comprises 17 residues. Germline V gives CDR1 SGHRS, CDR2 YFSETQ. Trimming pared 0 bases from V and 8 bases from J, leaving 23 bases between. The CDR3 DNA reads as TGCGCCAGCAGCTTGGGTCAGTCTTTTTCAGCGGCCATAGAAGCTTTCTTT. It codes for CASSLGQSFSAAIEAFF.

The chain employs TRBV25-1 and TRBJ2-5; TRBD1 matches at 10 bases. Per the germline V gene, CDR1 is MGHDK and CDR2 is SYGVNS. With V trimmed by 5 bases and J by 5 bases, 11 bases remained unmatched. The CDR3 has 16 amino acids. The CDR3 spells CASSSPPGQGMETQYF. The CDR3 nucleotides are TGTGCCAGCAGTTCCCCGCCGGGACAGGGGATGGAGACCCAGTACTTC.

CDR3 nucleotide sequence: TGTGCCAGCAGCTCCTTGGGGACAGGTAGCAATCAGCCCCAGCATTTT. Its translation is CASSSLGTGSNQPQHF. V is TRBV7-2 and J is TRBJ1-5; 8 bases are shared with TRBD1. Germline assignment: CDR1 SGHTA and CDR2 FQGNSA. There are 16 residues in the CDR3. V dropped 4 bases and J dropped 0; count of bases not matched to a gene: 5.

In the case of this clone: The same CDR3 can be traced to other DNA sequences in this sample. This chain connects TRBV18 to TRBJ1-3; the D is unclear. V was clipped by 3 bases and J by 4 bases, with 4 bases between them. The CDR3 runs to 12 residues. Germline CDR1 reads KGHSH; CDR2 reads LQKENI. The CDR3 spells CASSPRGNTIYF. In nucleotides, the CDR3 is TGTGCCAGCTCACCCCGGGGAAACACCATATATTTT. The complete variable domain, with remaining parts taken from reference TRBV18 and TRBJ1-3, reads NAGVMQNPRHLVRRRGQEARLRCSPMKGHSHVYWYRQLPEEGLKFMVYLQKENIIDESGMPKERFSAEFPKEGPSILRIQQVVRGDSAAYFCASSPRGNTIYFGEGSWLTVV.

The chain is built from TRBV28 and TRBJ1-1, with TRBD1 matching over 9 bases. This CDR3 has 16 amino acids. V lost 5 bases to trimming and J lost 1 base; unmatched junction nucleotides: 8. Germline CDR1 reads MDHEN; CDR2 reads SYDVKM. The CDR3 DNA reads TGTGCCAGCAGTCCCACAGGGGGCGCGGCGAACACTGAAGCTTTCTTT. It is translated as CASSPTGGAANTEAFF.

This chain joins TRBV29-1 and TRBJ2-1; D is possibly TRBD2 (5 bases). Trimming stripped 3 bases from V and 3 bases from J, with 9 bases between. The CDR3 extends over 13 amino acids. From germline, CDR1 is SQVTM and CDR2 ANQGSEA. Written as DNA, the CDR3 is TGCAGCGTTGACGGGGTACTCTACAATGAGCAGTTCTTC. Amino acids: CSVDGVLYNEQFF.

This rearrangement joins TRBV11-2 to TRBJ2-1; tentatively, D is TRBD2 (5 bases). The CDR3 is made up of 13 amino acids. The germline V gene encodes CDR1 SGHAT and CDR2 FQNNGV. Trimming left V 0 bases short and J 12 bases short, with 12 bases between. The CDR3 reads CASSLEPFGGQFF. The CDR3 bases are TGTGCCAGCAGCTTAGAGCCTTTCGGAGGGCAGTTCTTC. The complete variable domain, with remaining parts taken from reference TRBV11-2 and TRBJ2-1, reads EAGVAQSPRYKIIEKRQSVAFWCNPISGHATLYWYQQILGQGPKLLIQFQNNGVVDDSQLPKDRFSAERLKGVDSTLKIQPAKLEDSAVYLCASSLEPFGGQFFGPGTRLTVL.

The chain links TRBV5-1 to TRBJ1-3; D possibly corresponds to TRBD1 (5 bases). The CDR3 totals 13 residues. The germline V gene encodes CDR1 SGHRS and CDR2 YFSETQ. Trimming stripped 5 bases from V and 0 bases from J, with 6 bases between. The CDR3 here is CASRDNSGNTIYF. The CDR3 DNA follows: TGCGCCAGCAGGGACAACTCTGGAAACACCATATATTTT.

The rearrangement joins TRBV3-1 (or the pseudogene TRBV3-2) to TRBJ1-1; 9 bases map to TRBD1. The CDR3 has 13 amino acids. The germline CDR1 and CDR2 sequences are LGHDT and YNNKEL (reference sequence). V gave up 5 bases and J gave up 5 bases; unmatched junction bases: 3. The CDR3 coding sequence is TGTGCCAGCAGCTGGGACAGGGATACTGAAGCTTTCTTT. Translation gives CASSWDRDTEAFF.

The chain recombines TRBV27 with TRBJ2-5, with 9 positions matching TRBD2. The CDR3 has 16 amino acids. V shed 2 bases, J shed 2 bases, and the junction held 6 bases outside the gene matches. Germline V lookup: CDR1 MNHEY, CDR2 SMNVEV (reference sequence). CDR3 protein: CASSLRGLAGQETQYF. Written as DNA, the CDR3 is TGTGCCAGCAGTTTAAGAGGGCTAGCGGGGCAAGAGACCCAGTACTTC.

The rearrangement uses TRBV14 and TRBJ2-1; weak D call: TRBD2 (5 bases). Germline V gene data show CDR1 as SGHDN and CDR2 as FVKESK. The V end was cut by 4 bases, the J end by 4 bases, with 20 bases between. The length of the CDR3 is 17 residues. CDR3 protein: CASSPPLGSSSYNEQFF. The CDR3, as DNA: TGTGCCAGCAGCCCCCCACTAGGGAGCTCCTCATACAATGAGCAGTTCTTC.

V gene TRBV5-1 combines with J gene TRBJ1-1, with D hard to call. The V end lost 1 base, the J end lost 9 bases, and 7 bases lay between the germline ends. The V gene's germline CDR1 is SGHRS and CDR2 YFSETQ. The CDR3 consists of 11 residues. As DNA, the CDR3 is TGCGCCAGCAGCTTGCGGGATCAAGCTTTCTTT. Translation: CASSLRDQAFF.

The CDR3 DNA is TGCGCCAGCAGCTTGGCGCCAGGGGTGACTGAAGCTTTCTTT. Translated, it gives CASSLAPGVTEAFF. The rearrangement links TRBV5-1 to TRBJ1-1; possibly TRBD1 for D (6 bases). Trimming left V 0 bases short and J 5 bases short, with 11 bases between. The CDR3 extends over 14 amino acids. The germline CDR1 and CDR2 sequences are SGHRS and YFSETQ.

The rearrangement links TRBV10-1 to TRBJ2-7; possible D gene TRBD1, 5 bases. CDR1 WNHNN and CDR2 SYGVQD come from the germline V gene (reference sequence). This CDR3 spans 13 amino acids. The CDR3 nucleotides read TGCGCCAGCAGTGAGCCGAAGGACATCCCAAGGTTCGTC. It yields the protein CASSEPKDIPRFV.

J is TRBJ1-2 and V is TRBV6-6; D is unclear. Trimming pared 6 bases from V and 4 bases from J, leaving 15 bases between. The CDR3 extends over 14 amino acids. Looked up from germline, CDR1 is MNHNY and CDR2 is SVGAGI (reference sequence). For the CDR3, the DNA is TGTGCCAGCAGAGAGGTCGGCGTTGGCTATGGCTACACCTTC. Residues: CASREVGVGYGYTF.

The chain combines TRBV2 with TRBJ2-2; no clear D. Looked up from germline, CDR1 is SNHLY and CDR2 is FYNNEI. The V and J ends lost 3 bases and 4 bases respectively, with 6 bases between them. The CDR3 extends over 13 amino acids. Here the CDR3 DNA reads TGTGCCAGCAGTGAGAGTGGCACCGGGGAGCTGTTTTTT. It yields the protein CASSESGTGELFF.

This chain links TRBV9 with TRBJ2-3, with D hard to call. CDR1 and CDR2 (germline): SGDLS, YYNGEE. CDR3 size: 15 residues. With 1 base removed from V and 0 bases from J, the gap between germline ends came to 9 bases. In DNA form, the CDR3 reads TGTGCCAGCAGCGTATTTACAGTTAGCACAGATACGCAGTATTTT. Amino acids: CASSVFTVSTDTQYF.

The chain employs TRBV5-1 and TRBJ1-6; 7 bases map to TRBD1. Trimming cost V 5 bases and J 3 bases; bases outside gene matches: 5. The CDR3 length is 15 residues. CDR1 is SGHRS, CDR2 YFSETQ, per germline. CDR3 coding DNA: TGCGCCAGCAGTAAGCAGGGGGTCTATAATTCACCCCTCCACTTT. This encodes CASSKQGVYNSPLHF.

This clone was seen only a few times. Here the CDR3 reads CASSRAGNEKLFF. The CDR3 DNA reads TGCGCCAGCAGTCGGGCGGGCAATGAAAAACTGTTTTTT. The chain couples TRBV10-2 to TRBJ1-4; D is unclear. Deletions cut 5 bases from V and 5 bases from J, with 9 bases between. Germline loops: CDR1 WSHSY, CDR2 SAAADI. This CDR3 region has 13 residues.

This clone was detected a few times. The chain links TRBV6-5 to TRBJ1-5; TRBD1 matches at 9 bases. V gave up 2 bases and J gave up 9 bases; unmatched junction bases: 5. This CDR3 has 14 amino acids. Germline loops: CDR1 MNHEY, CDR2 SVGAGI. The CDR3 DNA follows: TGTGCCAGCAGTTACGGGACAGGGTTTGCGCCCCAGCATTTT. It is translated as CASSYGTGFAPQHF.

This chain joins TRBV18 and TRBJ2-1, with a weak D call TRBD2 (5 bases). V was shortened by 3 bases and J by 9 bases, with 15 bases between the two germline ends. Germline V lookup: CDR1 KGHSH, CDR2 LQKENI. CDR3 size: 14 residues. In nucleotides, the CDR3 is TGTGCCAGCTCACCGGTCAGAAGTGAGGGTGAGCAGTTCTTC. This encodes CASSPVRSEGEQFF.

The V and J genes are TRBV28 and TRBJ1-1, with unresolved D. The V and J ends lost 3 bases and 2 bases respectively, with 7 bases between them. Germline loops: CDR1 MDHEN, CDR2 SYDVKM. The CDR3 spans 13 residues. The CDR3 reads CASSFPGNTEAFF. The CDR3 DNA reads TGTGCCAGCAGTTTTCCAGGTAACACTGAAGCTTTCTTT.